This paragraph reports one T cell receptor (beta chain). Its target is not known. The V segment lost 5 bases and the J segment 1 base; nucleotides outside the gene matches: 10. CDR1 LNHNV and CDR2 YYDKDF come from the germline V gene (reference sequence). The CDR3 totals 16 residues. Researchers used genomic DNA as the template to profile TCR beta VDJ and CDR3. TCRdb processed the reads anew with MiXCR; each CDR3 protein has one entry. The sample has 35,000 to 45,000 distinct CDR3 sequences, 65% to 70% seen once. This entry is derived from a study of CD8+CD57+ T cells in acquired aplastic anemia. Study at large: Sorted CD4+ and CD8+ cells yielded around 3.3 ug of DNA on average.

Notes on the study in general: Between patients and controls, about 30 CD8+ CDR3 sequences were found in common.

The chain is built from TRBV15 and TRBJ2-7; 8 bases align to TRBD1. The sequenced sample was sorted CD4+, CD8+, or CD8+CD57+ T cells (not recorded which) from PBMCs. This TCR was sampled from a human donor in good health, serving as a control. The CDR3 DNA follows: TGTGCCACCAGCCACTCTTCCGGGACAGGTTCCTACGAGCAGTACTTC. Protein sequence: CATSHSSGTGSYEQYF.